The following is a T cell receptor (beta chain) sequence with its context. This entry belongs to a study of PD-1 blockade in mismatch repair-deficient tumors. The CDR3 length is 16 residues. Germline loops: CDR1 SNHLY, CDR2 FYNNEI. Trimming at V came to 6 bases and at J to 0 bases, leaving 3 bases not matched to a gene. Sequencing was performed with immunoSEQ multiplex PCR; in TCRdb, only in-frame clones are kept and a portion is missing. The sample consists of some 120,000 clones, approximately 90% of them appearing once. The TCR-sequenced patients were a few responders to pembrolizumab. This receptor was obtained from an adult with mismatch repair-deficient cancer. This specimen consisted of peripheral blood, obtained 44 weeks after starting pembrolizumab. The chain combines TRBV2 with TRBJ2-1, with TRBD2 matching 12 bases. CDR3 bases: TGTGCCAGCAGCATGACTAGCGGGAGCTCCTACAATGAGCAGTTCTTC. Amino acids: CASSMTSGSSYNEQFF.